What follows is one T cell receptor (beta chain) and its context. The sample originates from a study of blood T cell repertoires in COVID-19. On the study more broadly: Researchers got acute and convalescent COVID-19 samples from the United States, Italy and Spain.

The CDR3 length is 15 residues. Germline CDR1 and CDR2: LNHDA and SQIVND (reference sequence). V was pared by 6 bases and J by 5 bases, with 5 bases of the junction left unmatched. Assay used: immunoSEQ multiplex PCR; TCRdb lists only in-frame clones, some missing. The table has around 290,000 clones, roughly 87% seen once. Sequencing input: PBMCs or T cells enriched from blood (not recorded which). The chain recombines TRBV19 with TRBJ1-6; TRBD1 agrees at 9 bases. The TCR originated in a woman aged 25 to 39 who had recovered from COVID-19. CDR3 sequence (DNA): TGTGCCAGTAGCTGGACAGGGGCGAATAATTCACCCCTCCACTTT. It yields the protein CASSWTGANNSPLHF.